Listed below are T cell receptor beta chains from one sample, sequenced in a study of early T cells in non-severe SARS-CoV-2 infection. TCRdb processed the 5' RACE reads anew with MiXCR; each CDR3 protein has one entry. The repertoire holds 90,000 to 130,000 distinct CDR3 sequences, with roughly 12% as singletons. The sample in question was whole blood, obtained at baseline. These receptors originate from an adult who was a healthcare worker with PCR-confirmed SARS-CoV-2 infection or an uninfected control (not recorded which). The conserved cysteine and the conserved F or W are not part of the CDR3 here. The order of the fields is J gene, D gene, V gene, CDR3 protein. D genes are given only for firm matches.

>TRBJ1-1|NA|TRBV7-2
ASSSSRTLAGTEAF
>TRBJ2-7|TRBD1|TRBV5-6
ASSFKGQGRDEQY
>TRBJ2-5|NA|TRBV20-1
SARGADQETQY
>TRBJ1-2|NA|TRBV7-9
ASSLSLLAPSNYGYT
>TRBJ2-1|NA|TRBV29-1
SVEVPGSSYNEQF
>TRBJ1-1|TRBD1|TRBV18
ASSPLGQGDTEAF
>TRBJ2-5|NA|TRBV4-1
ASSQRTGIETQY
>TRBJ2-3|TRBD1|TRBV10-3
AIKDRGHTDTQY
>TRBJ2-3|NA|TRBV20-1
SATAGETQY
>TRBJ2-7|TRBD1|TRBV27
ASKVAGTGSTYEQY
>TRBJ2-1|NA|TRBV5-1
ASSFTRNEQF
>TRBJ2-1|NA|TRBV7-8
ASSKRRNEQF
>TRBJ2-5|TRBD2|TRBV29-1
SVAPGTSGYQETQY
>TRBJ2-1|NA|TRBV5-1
ASSTQEQGGYNEQF
>TRBJ1-1|NA|TRBV27
ASHRDTEAF
>TRBJ2-3|NA|TRBV20-1
SASARVADTQY
>TRBJ2-5|NA|TRBV20-1
SARDKRESQETQY
>TRBJ2-4|TRBD1|TRBV19
ASSIVRGPVAKNIQY
>TRBJ2-3|TRBD1|TRBV29-1
SAKKPSEWDSKTSTDTQY
>TRBJ2-7|NA|TRBV11-2
ASSLEGGYYEQY
>TRBJ2-7|NA|TRBV28
ASIGGGLVYEQY
>TRBJ1-4|NA|TRBV4-2
ASSLATNEKLF
>TRBJ1-3|NA|TRBV15
ATSTGYTTIY
>TRBJ2-1|TRBD2|TRBV3-1
ASSQWKAGENEQF
>TRBJ2-7|TRBD2|TRBV20-1
SAGSGSYSYEQY
>TRBJ1-1|TRBD1|TRBV18
ASSPQWGTENTEAF
>TRBJ2-1|TRBD2|TRBV5-5
ASSHVSGRASYNEQS
>TRBJ2-1|NA|TRBV29-1
SVEQLAEQF
>TRBJ2-5|NA|TRBV9
ASSVFNGDGETQY
>TRBJ1-1|NA|TRBV5-1
ASSLEPQNTEAF
>TRBJ2-5|NA|TRBV2
ASSVKETQY
>TRBJ1-6|NA|TRBV18
ASSPSGRNSPLH
>TRBJ2-1|NA|TRBV29-1
SVITDSLSQF
>TRBJ2-7|TRBD1|TRBV20-1
SAVPGQRYEQY
>TRBJ1-1|NA|TRBV20-1
SASLQGAGTEAF
>TRBJ2-7|NA|TRBV25-1
ASSEIGPSRDYEQY
>TRBJ1-4|NA|TRBV7-9
ASSPKWDNEKLF
>TRBJ1-2|NA|TRBV14
ASSPQGRSLRNYGYT
>TRBJ1-5|NA|TRBV28
ASSLLQGFGQPQH
>TRBJ2-6|NA|TRBV3-1
ASSQSSRGAGANVLT
>TRBJ2-1|NA|TRBV4-1
ASSQGAGVEF
>TRBJ2-1|TRBD2|TRBV20-1
SASAGGGEQF
>TRBJ2-6|NA|TRBV9
ASSVARTDRSGANVLT
>TRBJ2-4|TRBD1|TRBV20-1
SAPTGALDIQY
>TRBJ2-3|NA|TRBV5-6
ASSLDRADTQY
>TRBJ2-1|TRBD2|TRBV6-5
ASTRAGTSGRRQF
>TRBJ1-2|NA|TRBV18
ASSPPAQGTNTGGYT
>TRBJ1-1|NA|TRBV6-6
ASVSQQEAF
>TRBJ2-7|NA|TRBV5-1
ASSLGFGPRGEQY
>TRBJ2-7|NA|TRBV20-1
SARVLGGYEQY
>TRBJ1-3|NA|TRBV7-9
ASSLGKGGYGNTIY
>TRBJ1-6|TRBD1|TRBV7-9
ASSTDRGGSPLH
>TRBJ2-7|NA|TRBV10-3
AIGRTVPYEQY
>TRBJ2-5|TRBD1|TRBV12-3/TRBV12-4
ASSPTRRWDRANWEPQETQY
>TRBJ2-3|NA|TRBV9
ASSATAETDTQY
>TRBJ1-3|NA|TRBV7-2
ASSLGVSGNTIY
>TRBJ2-7|NA|TRBV20-1
SARDGREEQY
>TRBJ2-1|NA|TRBV6-1
ASSVDFPLSYNEQF
>TRBJ1-5|TRBD1|TRBV24-1
ATSEKQGGSNQPQH